This T cell receptor beta chain was found in a study of cytomegalovirus exposure and HLA in healthy donors (dated by TCRdb to the late 2010s). About the full investigation: An earlier analysis of around 600 of the donors reported 250 to 300 Gb of sequence data and some 100 million unique TCR beta sequences from 150 million to 200 million T cells. Roughly 300 gigabases of sequencing data and tens of millions of unique TCR sequences were included in an early release covering 550 to 800 HLA-typed donors. Of the 300 to 450 genotyped donors, approximately 83% fell in the genetic ancestry cluster associated with self-reported Caucasian donors. The study aimed to test whether signatures of past pathogen exposure could be identified by cataloging public T cell receptors. The T cell repertoires of 666 subjects were profiled by immunosequencing and related to cytomegalovirus serostatus. In addition to the first cohort of roughly 670 subjects, a separate validation cohort of some 120 different subjects was used. High-throughput TCR immunosequencing, statistical association of individual TCRs with disease status, and machine learning were combined to predict cytomegalovirus infection status. A later analysis re-examined previously published TCR beta repertoires from several hundred donors and added high-resolution HLA genotyping to investigate patterns of TCR occurrence. The later analysis used no new phenotypic data to find candidate immune exposures, relying instead on TCR beta sequences and their occurrence across donors. An earlier analysis of several hundred of the donors applied high-throughput TCR beta sequencing to assess whether each TCR beta V gene segment acted as functional or pseudogenic. Donor age, sex, ethnicity and CMV serostatus were compiled alongside the repertoire data. Genome-wide SNP genotypes for about 60% of the roughly 700 donors were used in a later genetic analysis, which treated that subset as a discovery cohort. All discovery cohort repertoires had been generated on a single sequencing platform. Class I and class II HLA loci were covered by the typing at four-digit resolution. Typing coverage varied by locus: roughly 629-630 donors for A, B, C, DRB1 and DQB1; around 560 for DQA1; about 590 for DPA1; some 470 for DPB1. A few DR-DQ haplotypes were handled as single units for association and clustering because linkage in the cohort was strong. Across 300 to 500 genotyped donors of the cohort, an average of approximately 200,000 unique TCR beta nucleotide sequences per donor were sequenced, and roughly 18% of those sequences were non-productive. Overall study outcomes, separate from this receptor: A total of about 150 TCR beta chains were listed by the study as associated with cytomegalovirus. In both the original and validation cohorts, the classifier was reported to diagnose cytomegalovirus status with high specificity and sensitivity. In a later analysis, TCR association rates were found to vary across HLA loci, with the most associated TCRs seen for DRB1 alleles and the fewest for HLA-C alleles. An association between a missense DCLRE1C variant and V-gene and J-gene trimming of TCR beta chains was found in a later genetic analysis and replicated in an independent cohort. A later analysis found that HLA-associated TCR beta chains were more clonally expanded and had lower generation probabilities than equally common non-associated chains. For the cohort, immune exposure information was limited to CMV serostatus. Correlated functional status among segregating V segments might reflect linkage disequilibrium, but an unknown experimental factor could not be ruled out. The earlier analysis of almost 600 of the donors excluded roughly 17 rarely observed V segments, including chromosome 9 orphons, because counts were too low. An earlier analysis of 587 of the donors showed that most TCR beta V segments appeared in productive rearrangements either about 87% or about 30% of the time, which broadly matched IMGT annotations. A later analysis found that most CMV-associated TCR beta chains appeared HLA-restricted, with HLA associations seemingly driven largely by CMV exposure. Specific HLA alleles were associated with roughly 17,000 TCR beta sequences at a false discovery rate of 0.05 in a later analysis. A cluster of highly shared sequence variants was judged likely to be a technical artifact of the sequencing pipeline. In vitro tests confirmed that three of the cytomegalovirus-associated TCR beta chains recognize cytomegalovirus antigens. According to a later analysis, parvovirus B19, influenza, CMV and Epstein-Barr virus appeared linked to several top co-occurrence clusters. The cohort was sequenced for TCR beta chains only, and without alpha or paired-chain data the features that could be detected were limited. Because the 87-base-pair reads could not distinguish some IMGT-functional V segments, including TRBV6-2 and TRBV6-3, those segments were excluded. The presence/absence analyses assumed that sequencing depth was roughly uniform across donors, and that assumption may not be true. When HLA alleles, especially DR and DQ, strongly co-occurred, TCR associations were difficult to assign to individual alleles. Because some donors lacked HLA typing at each locus, the association tests relied only on the typed subset. A further reported finding was that TCR beta sequences accurately predicted the HLA-A and HLA-B alleles for most subjects in the first cohort. According to the authors, the approach could potentially be generalized to other disease states and immunological phenotypes. In a later genetic analysis, fewer N-insertions in productive TCRs were reported among donors in an Asian-associated ancestry cluster than the roughly 700-donor mean. Most TCR sequences were seen in very few donors, while some public TCRs were found in many individuals.

Library preparation employed the immunoSEQ multiplex PCR assay. For the multiplex PCR, a mixture combining 60 forward primers for TCR Vbeta segments and 13 reverse primers for TCR Jbeta segments was used. Amplification of the CDR3 region of rearranged TCR beta genes was performed with a multiplex PCR assay on genomic DNA. On the Illumina HiSeq System, the amplified TCR beta libraries were sequenced as 87-base-pair reads. The authors' analysis ran thus. A later analysis tallied around 80 million unique TCR beta chains across the 640 or so repertoires, and around 9.9 million of those chains were shared by two or more donors. To remove PCR and sequencing errors, raw reads were error-corrected and collapsed into unique sequences using a nearest-neighbor algorithm that merged closely related sequences. CDR3 sequences were aligned to IMGT reference sequences to assign V, D and J gene segments. For a sequence to be retained, a match of at least six nucleotides was required to both a V gene segment and a J gene segment. Rearrangements were called productive when the CDR3 lacked stop codons and stayed in frame with V and J; all others were non-productive. Following IMGT convention, CDR3 was defined as the stretch from the second conserved V-encoded cysteine to the conserved J-encoded phenylalanine. Sequences without an unambiguous match to a single V gene segment were excluded from the earlier analysis of about 640 of the donors. In an earlier analysis of around 600 of the donors, V segments were called functional above 56.7% productive rearrangements and were called segregating when the between-donor standard deviation exceeded 5%. A statistical classification framework was developed to diagnose cytomegalovirus status using the catalog of TCR beta chain sequences. A later analysis assigned V and J genes by comparing TCR nucleotide sequences with IMGT/GENE-DB human TR gene sequences. A later analysis assigned CDR3 sequences and most-parsimonious VDJ recombination scenarios with the TCRdist pipeline. In a later analysis, every TCR beta chain was defined by the combination of its CDR3 amino acid sequence and its V-gene family, and reads without a unique V-gene family were dropped. A later analysis removed 500 to 650 highly shared, low-generation-probability nucleotide sequences to deal with suspected cross-contamination and a sequencing artifact. In a later analysis, a clonal expansion index for each public chain was calculated from normalized within-repertoire ranks of inferred template counts. In a later analysis, generation probabilities were computed with a VDJ recombination model fitted to out-of-frame rearrangements, and the resulting probabilities were checked against IGoR. In a later analysis, TCR-TCR, TCR-HLA and TCR-CMV co-occurrence was scored with hypergeometric tests, and a repertoire-size bias correction was applied to TCR pairs. False discovery rates were estimated in a later analysis by permuting HLA or CMV assignments 20 times. A later analysis grouped co-occurring TCRs with DBSCAN, adding TCRdist sequence similarity when clustering within HLA-allele-positive subsets. For co-occurrence clustering, repertoires with fewer than 30,000 or more than 120,000 public chains were excluded, along with roughly 5 repertoires with anomalous nucleotide sharing. Held by TCRdb, this immuneACCESS table contains in-frame sequences only and omits some clones. Under half of the omission traces to an unresolved V gene where checked; the cause of the rest is unknown. D and trimming come from the DNA, and the V and J calls and clone size come from that table. The sample table shows over 200,000 clones, and around nine tenths are seen once. Jointly, the top ten make up less than 1.2% of the sample.

The CDR3 numbers 12 residues from cysteine through phenylalanine. The CDR3 DNA has 36 bases and is translated from base 1. The V end loses 0 bases and the J end loses 6 bases, and a stretch of 5 bases separates them. According to the germline V gene, CDR1 reads SGHRS and CDR2 reads YFSETQ. On this clone itself: No cognate antigen has been identified for it. Base quality data are lacking; no much larger clone is found one base away. Other DNA sequences of this sample code for an identical CDR3.

The cohort was made up of several hundred healthy bone marrow donors. At the time of sampling, all cohort members were nominally healthy, though unrecorded immune exposures were likely present. The donor tested CMV seronegative, placing the donor among the 350 or so seronegative members of the cohort. A peripheral blood sample was collected from each donor, and TCR beta sequencing was performed on peripheral blood mononuclear cells. Genomic DNA was extracted from the blood cell samples with the Qiagen DNeasy Blood Extraction Kit. Recombination linked TRBV5-1 to TRBJ2-3; TRBD1 could be the D gene, as 5 bases match. The TCR sequence derives from a woman younger than 30 in good health and CMV-seronegative. Sequenced material: PBMCs. This receptor has the CDR3 CASSLEGDTQYF. The bases read TGCGCCAGCAGCTTGGAGGGGGATACGCAGTATTTT.